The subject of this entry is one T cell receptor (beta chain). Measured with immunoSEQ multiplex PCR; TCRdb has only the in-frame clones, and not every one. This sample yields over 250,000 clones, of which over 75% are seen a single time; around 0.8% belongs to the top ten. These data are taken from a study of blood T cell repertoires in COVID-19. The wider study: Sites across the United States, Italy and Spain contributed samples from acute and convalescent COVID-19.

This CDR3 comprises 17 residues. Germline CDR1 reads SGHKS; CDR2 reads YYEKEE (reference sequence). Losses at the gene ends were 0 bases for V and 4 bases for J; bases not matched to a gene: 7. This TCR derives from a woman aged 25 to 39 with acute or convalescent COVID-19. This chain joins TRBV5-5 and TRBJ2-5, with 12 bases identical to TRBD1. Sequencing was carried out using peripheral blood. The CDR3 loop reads CASSLGTGTGGRETQYF. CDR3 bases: TGTGCCAGCAGCTTGGGAACCGGGACAGGGGGCAGAGAGACCCAGTACTTC.